The rows below give T cell receptor beta chains drawn from one sample of a study of shared clonotypes between healthy human individuals. This table comes from immunoSEQ multiplex PCR, and its TCRdb copy is limited to in-frame clones, with some not included. The sample carries millions of clones, roughly 95% recorded once. Specimen: naive CD4+ T cells sorted from blood. The receptors originated from a man in his late teens or twenties in good health. Both conserved end residues are part of each CDR3. Each record gives: CDR3 DNA, CDR3 protein, D gene, clone size, V gene, J gene. D genes are given only for firm matches. Where a row states a size, it is once, few, many or the class of an expanded clone; other rows omit it.

CDR3nt: TGTGCCAGCAGTGAGACTAGCGGGAGCCAAGAGACCCAGTACTTC
CDR3aa: CASSETSGSQETQYF
d_gene: TRBD2
abundance: -
v_gene: TRBV6-1
j_gene: TRBJ2-5

CDR3nt: TGTGCCAGCAGTGAGGCCGGGAGCTCCTACAATGAGCAGTTCTTC
CDR3aa: CASSEAGSSYNEQFF
d_gene: -
abundance: -
v_gene: TRBV2
j_gene: TRBJ2-1

CDR3nt: TGCGCCAGCAGCCAAGGAGGGTGGGGCAGATACTCAGATACGCAGTATTTT
CDR3aa: CASSQGGWGRYSDTQYF
d_gene: -
abundance: -
v_gene: TRBV4-3
j_gene: TRBJ2-3

CDR3nt: TGCGCCAGCAGCTTGGTTAGCGGGCCTCCTCACGAGCAGTACTTC
CDR3aa: CASSLVSGPPHEQYF
d_gene: TRBD2
abundance: -
v_gene: TRBV5-1
j_gene: TRBJ2-7

CDR3nt: TGTGCCAGCAGCTTAGTAGGGCAGTTGAACACTGAAGCTTTCTTT
CDR3aa: CASSLVGQLNTEAFF
d_gene: -
abundance: -
v_gene: TRBV7-2
j_gene: TRBJ1-1

CDR3nt: TGTGCCAGTAGTCCCGCAGGACAGGGGCCTCAGCCCCAGCATTTT
CDR3aa: CASSPAGQGPQPQHF
d_gene: TRBD1
abundance: -
v_gene: TRBV19
j_gene: TRBJ1-5

CDR3nt: TGTGCCAGCAGTTCCTTCGGGACAGGGGTCACTGAAGCTTTCTTT
CDR3aa: CASSSFGTGVTEAFF
d_gene: TRBD1
abundance: -
v_gene: TRBV6-5
j_gene: TRBJ1-1

CDR3nt: TGCGCCAGCAGCTGGCCCGGACCCGACAATGAGCAGTTCTTC
CDR3aa: CASSWPGPDNEQFF
d_gene: -
abundance: -
v_gene: TRBV5-1
j_gene: TRBJ2-1

CDR3nt: TGTGCCAGCAGTTTATCAATAACAGGGGAGAGGGGCTATGGCTACACCTTC
CDR3aa: CASSLSITGERGYGYTF
d_gene: TRBD1
abundance: once
v_gene: TRBV28
j_gene: TRBJ1-2

CDR3nt: TGTGCCAGCAGCTTGAACACAGATACGCAGTATTTT
CDR3aa: CASSLNTDTQYF
d_gene: -
abundance: -
v_gene: TRBV5-6
j_gene: TRBJ2-3

CDR3nt: TGTGCCAGTACCCAACTAGGGGATAGAAACATTCAGTACTTC
CDR3aa: CASTQLGDRNIQYF
d_gene: -
abundance: -
v_gene: TRBV19
j_gene: TRBJ2-4

CDR3nt: TGTGCCAGCAGTGGTACCGACAGGGGGCGGATCTCCTACGAGCAGTACTTC
CDR3aa: CASSGTDRGRISYEQYF
d_gene: TRBD1
abundance: -
v_gene: TRBV6-1
j_gene: TRBJ2-7

CDR3nt: TGTGCCTGGACGCCGACAGGGGGCGCGTTCCTTTTCTCCTACGAGCAGTACTTC
CDR3aa: CAWTPTGGAFLFSYEQYF
d_gene: TRBD1
abundance: -
v_gene: TRBV30
j_gene: TRBJ2-7

CDR3nt: TGTGCCATCAGTGGAAAGACTAGCCGGGGGGGAGAGACCCAGTACTTC
CDR3aa: CAISGKTSRGGETQYF
d_gene: TRBD2
abundance: -
v_gene: TRBV10-3
j_gene: TRBJ2-5

CDR3nt: TGTGCCAGCTCAGAACAAGAGACCCAGTACTTC
CDR3aa: CASSEQETQYF
d_gene: -
abundance: -
v_gene: TRBV18
j_gene: TRBJ2-5

CDR3nt: TGCGCCAGCAGCTTGGGACAGGGATACTATGGCTACACCTTC
CDR3aa: CASSLGQGYYGYTF
d_gene: TRBD1
abundance: -
v_gene: TRBV5-1
j_gene: TRBJ1-2

CDR3nt: TGTGCCAGCAGTACCAATTACGGGACACAGAACACTGAAGCTTTCTTT
CDR3aa: CASSTNYGTQNTEAFF
d_gene: -
abundance: -
v_gene: TRBV7-2
j_gene: TRBJ1-1

CDR3nt: TGTGCCACCGTACAGGGCATGAACACTGAAGCTTTCTTT
CDR3aa: CATVQGMNTEAFF
d_gene: -
abundance: once
v_gene: TRBV25-1
j_gene: TRBJ1-1

CDR3nt: TGTGCCAGCAGTTTCGAACAGAGGGAAAAACTGTTTTTT
CDR3aa: CASSFEQREKLFF
d_gene: -
abundance: -
v_gene: TRBV7-2
j_gene: TRBJ1-4

CDR3nt: TGTGCCTGGAGTAAGCAGGGCGAAAACATTCAGTACTTC
CDR3aa: CAWSKQGENIQYF
d_gene: -
abundance: -
v_gene: TRBV30
j_gene: TRBJ2-4

CDR3nt: TGTGCCAGCAGTTACTCATGGCAGCGGATCACCTACGAGCAGTACTTC
CDR3aa: CASSYSWQRITYEQYF
d_gene: -
abundance: -
v_gene: TRBV6-5
j_gene: TRBJ2-7

CDR3nt: TGCGCCAGCAGCCAAGAAATTAACAATGAGCAGTTCTTC
CDR3aa: CASSQEINNEQFF
d_gene: -
abundance: -
v_gene: TRBV4-3
j_gene: TRBJ2-1

CDR3nt: TGTGCCAGTAGTGTCGGGGTCAATCAGCCCCAGCATTTT
CDR3aa: CASSVGVNQPQHF
d_gene: -
abundance: -
v_gene: TRBV19
j_gene: TRBJ1-5

CDR3nt: TGTGCCAGCAGCTTAGACGGCTCCGGCACTGAAGCTTTCTTT
CDR3aa: CASSLDGSGTEAFF
d_gene: -
abundance: -
v_gene: TRBV11-2
j_gene: TRBJ1-1

CDR3nt: TGTGCCAGTAGGGCCGTGGGACAGGAGGATCAGCCCCAGCATTTT
CDR3aa: CASRAVGQEDQPQHF
d_gene: TRBD1
abundance: -
v_gene: TRBV19
j_gene: TRBJ1-5

CDR3nt: TGTGCCAGCAGCAGCGGGACATTTCGGAACACCGGGGAGCTGTTTTTT
CDR3aa: CASSSGTFRNTGELFF
d_gene: -
abundance: -
v_gene: TRBV5-4
j_gene: TRBJ2-2

CDR3nt: TGTGCCAGTAGTCCCCTCCGCGGGAATAGCAATCAGCCCCAGCATTTT
CDR3aa: CASSPLRGNSNQPQHF
d_gene: -
abundance: -
v_gene: TRBV19
j_gene: TRBJ1-5

CDR3nt: TGTGCCAGCAGCTTAGGGACTAGCGGGAGAGGGATAGAGACCCAGTACTTC
CDR3aa: CASSLGTSGRGIETQYF
d_gene: TRBD2
abundance: -
v_gene: TRBV13
j_gene: TRBJ2-5

CDR3nt: TGTGCCAGCAGTTACTCGGGGCAGCAGAACACCGGGGAGCTGTTTTTT
CDR3aa: CASSYSGQQNTGELFF
d_gene: -
abundance: -
v_gene: TRBV6-6
j_gene: TRBJ2-2

CDR3nt: TGTGCCAGCAGTTTTCGCGGGACGGGAAATAGACCTGGCTACGAGCAGTACTTC
CDR3aa: CASSFRGTGNRPGYEQYF
d_gene: -
abundance: -
v_gene: TRBV27
j_gene: TRBJ2-7

CDR3nt: TGCGCCAGCAGCGAAGGAACCCTAGCGGGGGGGGAGACCCAGTACTTC
CDR3aa: CASSEGTLAGGETQYF
d_gene: TRBD2
abundance: -
v_gene: TRBV5-1
j_gene: TRBJ2-5

CDR3nt: TGTGCCAGCAGCTTAGGACCAATGGTGGCCAAAAACATTCAGTACTTC
CDR3aa: CASSLGPMVAKNIQYF
d_gene: -
abundance: -
v_gene: TRBV7-8
j_gene: TRBJ2-4

CDR3nt: TGTGCCAGCAGCCAAGACAGGACAATCTACACCTTC
CDR3aa: CASSQDRTIYTF
d_gene: -
abundance: -
v_gene: TRBV14
j_gene: TRBJ1-2

CDR3nt: TGTGCCAGCAGCGCGGACGCTGGACCTGATTCCTACGAGCAGTACTTC
CDR3aa: CASSADAGPDSYEQYF
d_gene: -
abundance: once
v_gene: TRBV5-4
j_gene: TRBJ2-7

CDR3nt: TGTGCCAGCAGCTTGGTCACAGGGGGTAGGTCTGAAGCTTTCTTT
CDR3aa: CASSLVTGGRSEAFF
d_gene: TRBD1
abundance: -
v_gene: TRBV5-4
j_gene: TRBJ1-1

CDR3nt: TGTGCCAGCAGTATCCCCAGCATCGGCTACACCTTC
CDR3aa: CASSIPSIGYTF
d_gene: -
abundance: once
v_gene: TRBV28
j_gene: TRBJ1-2

CDR3nt: TGCGCCAGCAGCTTTTTAGGTGGGGAGGGTCAGCCCCAGCATTTT
CDR3aa: CASSFLGGEGQPQHF
d_gene: -
abundance: -
v_gene: TRBV5-1
j_gene: TRBJ1-5

CDR3nt: TGTGCCACCAGCAGGGGCCAGGTGGGCACCGGGGAGCTGTTTTTT
CDR3aa: CATSRGQVGTGELFF
d_gene: -
abundance: once
v_gene: TRBV15
j_gene: TRBJ2-2

CDR3nt: TGTGCCAGCAGCTTACAGGCGGGGGCTACCGGGGAGCTGTTTTTT
CDR3aa: CASSLQAGATGELFF
d_gene: -
abundance: -
v_gene: TRBV7-3
j_gene: TRBJ2-2

CDR3nt: TGTGCCAGCAGAGCCCGGGCTCCAGGTAAAGTCCCAAGTAACATTCAGTACTTC
CDR3aa: CASRARAPGKVPSNIQYF
d_gene: -
abundance: -
v_gene: TRBV7-9
j_gene: TRBJ2-4

CDR3nt: TGTGCCTGGAGTGCACAGGGGAGGACCTACAATGAGCAGTTCTTC
CDR3aa: CAWSAQGRTYNEQFF
d_gene: -
abundance: -
v_gene: TRBV30
j_gene: TRBJ2-1

CDR3nt: TGTGCCAGCAGTTACGCGGGACAGCCAAATGAAAAACTGTTTTTT
CDR3aa: CASSYAGQPNEKLFF
d_gene: TRBD1
abundance: -
v_gene: TRBV6-5
j_gene: TRBJ1-4

CDR3nt: TGTGCCAGCAGTTTATTTGGACCGACGGCGGCTAACTATGGCTACACCTTC
CDR3aa: CASSLFGPTAANYGYTF
d_gene: -
abundance: -
v_gene: TRBV27
j_gene: TRBJ1-2

CDR3nt: TGCGCCAGCAGCGCGGGACTAGCGGGAGGGCCAGACGAGCAGTACTTC
CDR3aa: CASSAGLAGGPDEQYF
d_gene: TRBD2
abundance: -
v_gene: TRBV5-1
j_gene: TRBJ2-7

CDR3nt: TGTGCCAGCAGTGAAGGGGACAGGGGGAACTATGGCTACACCTTC
CDR3aa: CASSEGDRGNYGYTF
d_gene: TRBD1
abundance: -
v_gene: TRBV6-1
j_gene: TRBJ1-2

CDR3nt: TGTGCCAGCAGTCTTGGACAGGGGCGCAATCGTGAAGCTTTCTTT
CDR3aa: CASSLGQGRNREAFF
d_gene: TRBD1
abundance: -
v_gene: TRBV28
j_gene: TRBJ1-1

CDR3nt: TGTGCCAGCAGTTACACAGACTACGAGCAGTACTTC
CDR3aa: CASSYTDYEQYF
d_gene: -
abundance: -
v_gene: TRBV6-5
j_gene: TRBJ2-7

CDR3nt: TGCGCCAGCAGCTCAGGACGGCATCAAGGCACTGAAGCTTTCTTT
CDR3aa: CASSSGRHQGTEAFF
d_gene: -
abundance: -
v_gene: TRBV5-1
j_gene: TRBJ1-1

CDR3nt: TGTGCCAGCAGCCAACCGAACACAGATACGCAGTATTTT
CDR3aa: CASSQPNTDTQYF
d_gene: -
abundance: -
v_gene: TRBV11-2
j_gene: TRBJ2-3

CDR3nt: TGTGCCAGCAGTCCCCCGACAGGGGCGCTTAATTCACCCCTCCACTTT
CDR3aa: CASSPPTGALNSPLHF
d_gene: TRBD1
abundance: once
v_gene: TRBV28
j_gene: TRBJ1-6

CDR3nt: TGTGCCAGTAGTATAGCGGCGGGGCCTTCTGTTGGCTACACCTTC
CDR3aa: CASSIAAGPSVGYTF
d_gene: -
abundance: -
v_gene: TRBV19
j_gene: TRBJ1-2

CDR3nt: TGTGCCAGCAGCTTGAGCTGGGGTGATGAGCAGTTCTTC
CDR3aa: CASSLSWGDEQFF
d_gene: -
abundance: -
v_gene: TRBV7-9
j_gene: TRBJ2-1

CDR3nt: TGTGCCAGCAGCTTGCTAGGGGCAGGAAGCACTGAAGCTTTCTTT
CDR3aa: CASSLLGAGSTEAFF
d_gene: -
abundance: -
v_gene: TRBV5-4
j_gene: TRBJ1-1